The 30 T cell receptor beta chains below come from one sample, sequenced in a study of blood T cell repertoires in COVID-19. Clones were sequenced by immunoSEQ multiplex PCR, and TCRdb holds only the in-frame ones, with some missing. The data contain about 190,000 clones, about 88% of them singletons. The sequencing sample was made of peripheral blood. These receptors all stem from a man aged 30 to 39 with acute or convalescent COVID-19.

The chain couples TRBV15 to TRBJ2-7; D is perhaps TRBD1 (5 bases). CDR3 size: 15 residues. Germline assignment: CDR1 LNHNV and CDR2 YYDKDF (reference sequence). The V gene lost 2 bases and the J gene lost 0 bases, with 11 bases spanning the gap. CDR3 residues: CATSRSRQSSYEQYF. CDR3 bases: TGTGCCACCAGCAGATCAAGACAGAGCTCCTACGAGCAGTACTTC.

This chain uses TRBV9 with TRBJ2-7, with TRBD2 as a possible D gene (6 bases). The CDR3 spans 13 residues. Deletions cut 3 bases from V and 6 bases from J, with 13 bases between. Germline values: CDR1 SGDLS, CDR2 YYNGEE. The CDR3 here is CASSGYLGGEQYF. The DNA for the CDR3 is TGTGCCAGCAGCGGATACCTCGGGGGCGAGCAGTACTTC.

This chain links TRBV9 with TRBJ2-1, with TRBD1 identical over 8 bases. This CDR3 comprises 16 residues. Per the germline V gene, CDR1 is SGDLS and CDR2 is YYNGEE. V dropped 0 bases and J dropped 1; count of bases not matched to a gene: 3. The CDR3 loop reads CASSVVGQGSYNEQFF. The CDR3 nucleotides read TGTGCCAGCAGCGTAGTTGGACAGGGTTCCTACAATGAGCAGTTCTTC.

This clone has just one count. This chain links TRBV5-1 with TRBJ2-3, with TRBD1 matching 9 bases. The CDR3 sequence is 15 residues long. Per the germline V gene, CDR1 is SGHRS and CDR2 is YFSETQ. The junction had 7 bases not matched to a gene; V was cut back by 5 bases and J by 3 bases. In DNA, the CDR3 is TGCGCCAGCAGTTTCACAGGGGGCGCGACAGATACGCAGTATTTT. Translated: CASSFTGGATDTQYF.

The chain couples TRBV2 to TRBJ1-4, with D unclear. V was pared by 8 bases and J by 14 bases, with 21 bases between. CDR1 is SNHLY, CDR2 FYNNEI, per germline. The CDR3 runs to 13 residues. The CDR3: CASSPGRRAGLFF. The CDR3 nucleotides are TGTGCCAGCTCACCGGGGAGGCGGGCTGGGCTGTTTTTT.

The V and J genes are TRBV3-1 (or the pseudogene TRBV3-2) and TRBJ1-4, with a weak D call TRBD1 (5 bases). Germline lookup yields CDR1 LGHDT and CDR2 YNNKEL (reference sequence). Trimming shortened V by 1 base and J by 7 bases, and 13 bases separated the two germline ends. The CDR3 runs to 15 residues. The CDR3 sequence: CASSQGGGVGEKLFF. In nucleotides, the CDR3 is TGTGCCAGCAGCCAAGGAGGAGGGGTGGGTGAAAAACTGTTTTTT.

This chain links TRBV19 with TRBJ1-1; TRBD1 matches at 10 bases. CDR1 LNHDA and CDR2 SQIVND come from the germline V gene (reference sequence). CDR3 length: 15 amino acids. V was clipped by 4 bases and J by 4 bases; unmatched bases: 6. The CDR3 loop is CASSRDRGLFTEAFF. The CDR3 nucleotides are TGTGCCAGTAGTAGGGACAGGGGATTGTTCACTGAAGCTTTCTTT.

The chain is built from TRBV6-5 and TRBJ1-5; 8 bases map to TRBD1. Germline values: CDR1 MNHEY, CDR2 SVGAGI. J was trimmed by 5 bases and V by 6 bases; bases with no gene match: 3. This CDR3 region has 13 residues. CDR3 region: CASRETGDQPQHF. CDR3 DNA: TGTGCCAGCAGAGAGACAGGGGATCAGCCCCAGCATTTT.

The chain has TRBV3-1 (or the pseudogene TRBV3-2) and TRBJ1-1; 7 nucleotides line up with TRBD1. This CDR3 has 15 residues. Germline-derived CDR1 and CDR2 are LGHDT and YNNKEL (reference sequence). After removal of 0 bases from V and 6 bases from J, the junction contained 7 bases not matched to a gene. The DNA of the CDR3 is TGTGCCAGCAGCCAAGACGCAGGGGGTCGCGCTGAAGCTTTCTTT. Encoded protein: CASSQDAGGRAEAFF.

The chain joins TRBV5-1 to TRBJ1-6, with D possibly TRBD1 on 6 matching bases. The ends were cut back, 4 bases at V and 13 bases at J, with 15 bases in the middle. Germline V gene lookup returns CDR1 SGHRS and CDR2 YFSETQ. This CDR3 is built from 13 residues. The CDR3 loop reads CASSVDRSPPLHF. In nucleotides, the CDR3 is TGCGCCAGCAGCGTCGACAGGTCCCCGCCCCTCCACTTT.

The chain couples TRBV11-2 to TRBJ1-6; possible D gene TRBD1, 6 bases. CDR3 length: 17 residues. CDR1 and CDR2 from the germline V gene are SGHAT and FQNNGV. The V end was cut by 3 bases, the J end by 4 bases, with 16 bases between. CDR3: CASSFYAGVSYNSPLHF. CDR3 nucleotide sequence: TGTGCCAGCAGCTTTTATGCAGGGGTTTCATATAATTCACCCCTCCACTTT. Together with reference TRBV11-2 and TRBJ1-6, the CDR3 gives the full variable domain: EAGVAQSPRYKIIEKRQSVAFWCNPISGHATLYWYQQILGQGPKLLIQFQNNGVVDDSQLPKDRFSAERLKGVDSTLKIQPAKLEDSAVYLCASSFYAGVSYNSPLHFGNGTRLTVT.

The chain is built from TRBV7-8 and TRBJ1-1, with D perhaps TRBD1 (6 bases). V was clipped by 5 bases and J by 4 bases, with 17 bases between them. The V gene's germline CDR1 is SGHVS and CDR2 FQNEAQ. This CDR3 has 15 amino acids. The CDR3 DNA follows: TGTGCCAGCAGCAGTCAGGGGAGGGGGGTCACTGAAGCTTTCTTT. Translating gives CASSSQGRGVTEAFF.

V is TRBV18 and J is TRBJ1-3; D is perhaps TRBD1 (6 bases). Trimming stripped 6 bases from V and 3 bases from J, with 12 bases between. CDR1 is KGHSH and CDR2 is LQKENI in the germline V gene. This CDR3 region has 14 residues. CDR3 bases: TGTGCCAGCTCCTCAGGGGCGCTTGGAAACACCATATATTTT. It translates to CASSSGALGNTIYF.

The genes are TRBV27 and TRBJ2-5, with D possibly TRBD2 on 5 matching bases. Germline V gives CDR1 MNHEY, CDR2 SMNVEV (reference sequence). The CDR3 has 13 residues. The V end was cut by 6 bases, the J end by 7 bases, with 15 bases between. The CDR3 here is CASRPNSRGTQYF. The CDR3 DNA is TGTGCCAGCAGGCCAAACAGCCGGGGGACCCAGTACTTC.

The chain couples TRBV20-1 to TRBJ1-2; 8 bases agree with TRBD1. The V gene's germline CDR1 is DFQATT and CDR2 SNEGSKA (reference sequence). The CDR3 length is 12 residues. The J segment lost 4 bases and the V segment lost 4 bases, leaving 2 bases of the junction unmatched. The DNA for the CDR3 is TGCAGTGCTACTGACAGGGGCTATGGCTACACCTTC. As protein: CSATDRGYGYTF.

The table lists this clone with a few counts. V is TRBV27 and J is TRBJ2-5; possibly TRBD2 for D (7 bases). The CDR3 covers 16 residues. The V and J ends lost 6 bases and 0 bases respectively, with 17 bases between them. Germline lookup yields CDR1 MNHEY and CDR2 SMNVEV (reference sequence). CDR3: CASSPRGALNQETQYF. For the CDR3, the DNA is TGTGCCAGCAGCCCACGGGGGGCCCTCAACCAAGAGACCCAGTACTTC.

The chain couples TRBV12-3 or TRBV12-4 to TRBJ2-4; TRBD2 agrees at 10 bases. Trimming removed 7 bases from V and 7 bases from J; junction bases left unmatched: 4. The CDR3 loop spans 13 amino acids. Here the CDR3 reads CASKVAGGNIQYF. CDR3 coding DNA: TGTGCCAGCAAGGTAGCGGGAGGTAACATTCAGTACTTC.

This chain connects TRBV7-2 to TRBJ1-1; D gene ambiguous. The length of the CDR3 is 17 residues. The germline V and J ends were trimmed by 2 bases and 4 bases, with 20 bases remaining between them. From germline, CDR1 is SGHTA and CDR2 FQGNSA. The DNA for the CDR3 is TGTGCCAGCAGCTTATCCATTGGTACTCCTCGGGGCACTGAAGCTTTCTTT. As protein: CASSLSIGTPRGTEAFF.

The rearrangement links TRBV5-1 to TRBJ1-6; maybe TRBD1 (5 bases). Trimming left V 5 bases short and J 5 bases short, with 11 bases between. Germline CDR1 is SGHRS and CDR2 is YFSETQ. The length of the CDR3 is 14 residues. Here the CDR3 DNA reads TGCGCCAGCAGGGTAACAGGCAATAATTCACCCCTCCACTTT. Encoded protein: CASRVTGNNSPLHF.

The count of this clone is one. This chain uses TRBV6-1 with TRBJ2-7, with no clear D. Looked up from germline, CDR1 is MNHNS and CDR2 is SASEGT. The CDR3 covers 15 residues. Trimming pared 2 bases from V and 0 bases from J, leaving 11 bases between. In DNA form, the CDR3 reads TGTGCCAGCAGTGAACAATACAGAGACTCCTACGAGCAGTACTTC. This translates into CASSEQYRDSYEQYF.

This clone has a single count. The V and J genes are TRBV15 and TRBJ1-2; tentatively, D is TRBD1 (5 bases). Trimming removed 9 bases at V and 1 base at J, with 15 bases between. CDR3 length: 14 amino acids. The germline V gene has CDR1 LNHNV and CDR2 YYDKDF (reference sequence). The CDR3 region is CATSGRGFNYGYTF. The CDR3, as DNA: TGTGCCACTAGCGGCCGGGGGTTTAACTATGGCTACACCTTC.

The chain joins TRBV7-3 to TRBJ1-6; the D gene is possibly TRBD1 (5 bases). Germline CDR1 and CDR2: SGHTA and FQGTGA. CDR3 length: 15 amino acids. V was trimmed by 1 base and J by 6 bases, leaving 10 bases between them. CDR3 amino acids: CASSLSAQGNSPLHF. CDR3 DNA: TGTGCCAGCAGCTTAAGCGCTCAGGGTAATTCACCCCTCCACTTT.

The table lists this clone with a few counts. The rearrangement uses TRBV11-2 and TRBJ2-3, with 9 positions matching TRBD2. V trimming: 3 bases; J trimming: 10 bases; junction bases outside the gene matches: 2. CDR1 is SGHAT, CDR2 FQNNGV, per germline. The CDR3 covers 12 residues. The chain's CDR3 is CASSFSGSAQYF. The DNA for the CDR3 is TGTGCCAGCAGCTTTAGCGGGAGCGCGCAGTATTTT.

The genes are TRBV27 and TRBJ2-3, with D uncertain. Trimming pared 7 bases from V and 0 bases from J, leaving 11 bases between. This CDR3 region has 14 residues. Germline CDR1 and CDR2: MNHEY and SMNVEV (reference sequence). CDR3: CASMVWASTDTQYF. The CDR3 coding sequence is TGTGCCAGCATGGTTTGGGCTAGCACAGATACGCAGTATTTT.

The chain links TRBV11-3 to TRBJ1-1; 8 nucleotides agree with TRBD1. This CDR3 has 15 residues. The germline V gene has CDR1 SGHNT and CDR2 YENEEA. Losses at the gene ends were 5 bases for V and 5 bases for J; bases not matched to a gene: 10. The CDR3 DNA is TGTGCCAGCAGCGGTGTGAGGGGACAGGTGACTGAAGCTTTCTTT. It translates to CASSGVRGQVTEAFF.

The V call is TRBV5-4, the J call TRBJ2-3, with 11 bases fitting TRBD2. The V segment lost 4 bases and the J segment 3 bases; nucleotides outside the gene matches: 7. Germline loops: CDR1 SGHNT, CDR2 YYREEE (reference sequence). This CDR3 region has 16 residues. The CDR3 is CASSTPSGGSTDTQYF. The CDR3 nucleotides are TGTGCCAGCAGCACCCCTAGCGGGGGGTCAACAGATACGCAGTATTTT.

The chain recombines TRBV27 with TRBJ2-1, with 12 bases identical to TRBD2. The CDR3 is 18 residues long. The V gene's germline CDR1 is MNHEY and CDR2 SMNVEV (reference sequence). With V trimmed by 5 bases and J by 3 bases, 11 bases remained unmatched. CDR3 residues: CASSPRTSGTLYYNEQFF. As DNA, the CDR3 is TGTGCCAGCAGTCCGCGGACTAGCGGGACGCTGTACTACAATGAGCAGTTCTTC.

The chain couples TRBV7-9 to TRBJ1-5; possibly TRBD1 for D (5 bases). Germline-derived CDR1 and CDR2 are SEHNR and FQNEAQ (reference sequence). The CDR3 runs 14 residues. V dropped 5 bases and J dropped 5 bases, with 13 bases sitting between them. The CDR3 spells CASSQGGTHQPQHF. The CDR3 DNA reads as TGTGCCAGCAGCCAGGGAGGAACCCATCAGCCCCAGCATTTT.

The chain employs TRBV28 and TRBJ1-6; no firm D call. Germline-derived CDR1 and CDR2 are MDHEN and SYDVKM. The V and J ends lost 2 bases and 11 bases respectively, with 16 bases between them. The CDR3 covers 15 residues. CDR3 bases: TGTGCCAGCAGTTTAGCAGGCCAAATGTGGACACCCCTCCACTTT. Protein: CASSLAGQMWTPLHF. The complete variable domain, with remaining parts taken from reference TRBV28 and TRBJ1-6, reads DVKVTQSSRYLVKRTGEKVFLECVQDMDHENMFWYRQDPGLGLRLIYFSYDVKMKEKGDIPEGYSVSREKKERFSLILESASTNQTSMYLCASSLAGQMWTPLHFGNGTRLTVT.

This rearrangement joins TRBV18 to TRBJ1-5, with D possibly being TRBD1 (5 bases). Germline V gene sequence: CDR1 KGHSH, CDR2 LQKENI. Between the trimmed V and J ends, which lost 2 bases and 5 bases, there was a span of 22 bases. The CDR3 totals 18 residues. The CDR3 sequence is CASSPSAPTQGNYQPQHF. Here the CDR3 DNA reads TGTGCCAGCTCACCATCGGCCCCTACCCAGGGAAACTATCAGCCCCAGCATTTT.